What follows are 30 T cell receptor beta chains derived from one specimen sequenced in a study of blood T cell repertoires in COVID-19 (dated by TCRdb to about 2020). Libraries were built with the immunoSEQ multiplex PCR assay. Imported from immuneACCESS, the table was reduced by TCRdb to in-frame sequences with V and J called. These copies leave out some clones; in studies compared against another copy, an unresolved V gene accounts for under half, and the cause of the remainder is not known. The sample table holds 95,000 to 150,000 clones, of which 88% were seen once. In total, the top ten clones hold approximately 1% of the sample. The sample consisted of peripheral blood. These receptors were taken from a woman older than 75 with acute or convalescent COVID-19.

Comments on this clone: A read error is likely, as this CDR3 ends without the conserved phenylalanine or tryptophan. It is unclear where the CDR3 begins or ends on the DNA, so no DNA is shown, and the CDR3 is as TCRdb lists it. This rearrangement joins TRBV6-4 to TRBJ1-5. The CDR3 length is 10 residues, termini included. Looked up from germline, CDR1 is MRHNA and CDR2 is SNTAGT. The CDR3 reads CASSDSIGRG.

The chain is built from TRBV5-1 and TRBJ2-1; 8 positions match TRBD2. This CDR3 comprises 16 residues. Germline trimming cut 4 bases from V and 3 bases from J; bases unmatched to any gene: 9. Germline-derived CDR1 and CDR2 are SGHRS and YFSETQ. The CDR3 region is CASSVPSSGVYNEQFF. The CDR3 DNA follows: TGCGCCAGCAGCGTCCCGAGTAGCGGGGTCTACAATGAGCAGTTCTTC. Full variable domain (rest looked up from reference TRBV5-1 and TRBJ2-1): KAGVTQTPRYLIKTRGQQVTLSCSPISGHRSVSWYQQTPGQGLQFLFEYFSETQRNKGNFPGRFSGRQFSNSRSEMNVSTLELGDSALYLCASSVPSSGVYNEQFFGPGTRLTVL.

The chain joins TRBV7-8 to TRBJ2-3; D is possibly TRBD1 (6 bases). Germline assignment: CDR1 SGHVS and CDR2 FQNEAQ. The V gene lost 10 bases and the J gene lost 2 bases, with 16 bases spanning the gap. This CDR3 region has 14 residues. The CDR3 spells CATKPGHATDTQYF. The CDR3 nucleotides read TGTGCCACCAAGCCGGGACACGCCACAGATACGCAGTATTTT. Variable domain in full (rest from reference TRBV7-8 and TRBJ2-3): GAGVSQSPRYKVAKRGQDVALRCDPISGHVSLFWYQQALGQGPEFLTYFQNEAQLDKSGLPSDRFFAERPEGSVSTLKIQRTQQEDSAVYLCATKPGHATDTQYFGPGTRLTVL.

This chain uses TRBV27 with TRBJ1-4, with D hard to call. CDR1 is MNHEY and CDR2 is SMNVEV in the germline V gene (reference sequence). This CDR3 comprises 16 residues. V was clipped by 0 bases and J by 5 bases, with 13 bases between them. CDR3 protein: CASSLSGMGWNEKLFF. For the CDR3, the DNA is TGTGCCAGCAGTTTATCGGGCATGGGCTGGAATGAAAAACTGTTTTTT. The whole variable domain, filled in from reference TRBV27 and TRBJ1-4, reads EAQVTQNPRYLITVTGKKLTVTCSQNMNHEYMSWYRQDPGLGLRQIYYSMNVEVTDKGDVPEGYKVSRKEKRNFPLILESPSPNQTSLYFCASSLSGMGWNEKLFFGSGTQLSVL.

In DNA form, the CDR3 reads TGCGCCAGCAGCATTCCAGGGGGCTTGGATACGCAGTATTTT. It yields the protein CASSIPGGLDTQYF. The chain combines TRBV5-1 with TRBJ2-3; 8 nucleotides match TRBD1. V lost 4 bases to trimming and J lost 6 bases; unmatched junction nucleotides: 7. Germline V CDR1 and CDR2: SGHRS, YFSETQ. This CDR3 comprises 14 residues.

V gene TRBV29-1 combines with J gene TRBJ2-2; D is ambiguous. With 8 bases removed from V and 1 base from J, the gap between germline ends came to 11 bases. Per the germline V gene, CDR1 is SQVTM and CDR2 is ANQGSEA. The CDR3 consists of 13 residues. The CDR3 protein is CSLRLGNTGELFF. Here the CDR3 DNA reads TGCAGCCTCCGCCTCGGGAACACCGGGGAGCTGTTTTTT.

This chain connects TRBV11-3 to TRBJ1-5, with 8 bases fitting TRBD1. The length of the CDR3 is 13 residues. Unmatched junction bases numbered 8, after V lost 10 bases and J lost 6 bases. The germline gives CDR1 SGHNT, CDR2 YENEEA. Here the CDR3 reads CAIPPDRAQPQHF. Here the CDR3 DNA reads TGTGCCATCCCCCCGGACAGGGCTCAGCCCCAGCATTTT.

J is TRBJ1-2 and V is TRBV15; 7 nucleotides line up with TRBD1. J lost 4 bases, V lost 3 bases, and 8 bases had no gene match. The CDR3 covers 15 residues. Germline V gives CDR1 LNHNV, CDR2 YYDKDF (reference sequence). Here the CDR3 DNA reads TGTGCCACCAGCAGGGGGACAGTGGAGGCCTATGGCTACACCTTC. Translating it yields CATSRGTVEAYGYTF. Using reference TRBV15 and TRBJ1-2 for the parts outside the CDR3, the full variable domain is DAMVIQNPRYQVTQFGKPVTLSCSQTLNHNVMYWYQQKSSQAPKLLFHYYDKDFNNEADTPDNFQSRRPNTSFCFLDIRSPGLGDTAMYLCATSRGTVEAYGYTFGSGTRLTVV.

The gene calls are TRBV12-5 and TRBJ1-6; 8 bases are shared with TRBD1. Germline V gene data show CDR1 as LGHNT and CDR2 as FRNRAP. This CDR3 has 15 residues. Losses at the gene ends were 6 bases for V and 3 bases for J; bases not matched to a gene: 4. The CDR3 DNA reads TGTGCTAGTGGCTCTACAGGGGGCTATAATTCACCCCTCCACTTT. It is translated as CASGSTGGYNSPLHF.

The chain employs TRBV3-1 (or the pseudogene TRBV3-2) and TRBJ2-3, with D unresolved. The CDR3 covers 15 residues. CDR1 is LGHDT, CDR2 YNNKEL, per germline (reference sequence). Trimming cost V 2 bases and J 1 base, with 10 bases left between them. The CDR3 DNA reads as TGTGCCAGCAGCCAATTTAATGGGCGCACAGATACGCAGTATTTT. It specifies CASSQFNGRTDTQYF.

Concerning this clone: Other DNA sequences from this sample encode an identical CDR3 as well. The V gene is TRBV7-9, the J gene TRBJ1-2; TRBD1 aligns across 9 bases. V gave up 3 bases and J gave up 4 bases; unmatched junction bases: 3. CDR3 length equals 14 residues. Germline V lookup: CDR1 SEHNR, CDR2 FQNEAQ (reference sequence). In DNA, the CDR3 is TGTGCCAGCAGCTTGGGGGACAGGGTCTATGGCTACACCTTC. This translates into CASSLGDRVYGYTF. Based on the CDR3 plus reference TRBV7-9 and TRBJ1-2, the full variable domain is DTGVSQNPRHKITKRGQNVTFRCDPISEHNRLYWYRQTLGQGPEFLTYFQNEAQLEKSRLLSDRFSAERPKGSFSTLEIQRTEQGDSAMYLCASSLGDRVYGYTFGSGTRLTVV.

The chain links TRBV7-8 to TRBJ2-7; 7 bases fit TRBD1. The ends lost 4 bases at V and 1 base at J; junction bases unmatched: 13. The length of the CDR3 is 17 residues. Germline CDR1 reads SGHVS; CDR2 reads FQNEAQ. CDR3 loop: CASSSGQFYTLSYEQYF. For the CDR3, the DNA is TGTGCCAGCAGCTCGGGACAGTTCTATACCCTGTCCTACGAGCAGTACTTC.

The chain employs TRBV7-2 and TRBJ2-3; 7 nucleotides agree with TRBD1. This CDR3 has 14 amino acids. Germline V gene sequence: CDR1 SGHTA, CDR2 FQGNSA. Trimming removed 8 bases from V and 8 bases from J; junction bases left unmatched: 13. Here the CDR3 reads CASHADRAHGTQYF. The CDR3 bases are TGTGCCAGCCACGCAGACAGGGCTCACGGTACGCAGTATTTT.

The rearrangement uses TRBV28 and TRBJ2-7; D is unclear. Trimming cost V 5 bases and J 3 bases, with 8 bases left between them. CDR3 size: 12 residues. Germline V gene lookup returns CDR1 MDHEN and CDR2 SYDVKM. The CDR3 reads CASSPTIYEQYF. The CDR3 bases are TGTGCCAGCAGTCCGACAATCTACGAGCAGTACTTC.

This chain's CDR3 is CASSQDASGTAYEQYF. The DNA for the CDR3 is TGTGCCAGCAGCCAAGATGCTAGCGGGACCGCCTACGAGCAGTACTTC. The genes are TRBV4-2 and TRBJ2-7; the match to TRBD2 covers 9 bases. The germline V gene encodes CDR1 LGHNA and CDR2 YNFKEQ. V dropped 0 bases and J dropped 2; count of bases not matched to a gene: 5. This CDR3 contains 16 residues.

The gene calls are TRBV3-1 (or the pseudogene TRBV3-2) and TRBJ2-5; TRBD2 aligns across 7 bases. In germline, CDR1 is LGHDT, CDR2 YNNKEL (reference sequence). After removal of 5 bases from V and 2 bases from J, the junction contained 8 bases not matched to a gene. The CDR3 is 15 residues long. CDR3 sequence reads: CASSRARTRQETQYF. The CDR3, as DNA: TGTGCCAGCAGCAGGGCAAGGACTAGACAAGAGACCCAGTACTTC.

Worth noting for this clone: Compared with germline, one end of the junction differs, possibly owing to a read error. The V gene is TRBV19, the J gene TRBJ1-5; no definite D call. Per the germline V gene, CDR1 is LNHDA and CDR2 is SQIVND (reference sequence). The length of the CDR3 is 15 residues. DNA of the CDR3: TGTGCCAGTAGTATTGGGAGGGTGGGCAATCAGCCTCAGCATTTT. It translates to CASSIGRVGNQPQHF.

V usage is TRBV5-1 and J usage is TRBJ2-2, with a tentative D call TRBD1 (5 bases). The CDR3 has 15 residues. Germline V gene data show CDR1 as SGHRS and CDR2 as YFSETQ. Trimming removed 0 bases at V and 0 bases at J, with 6 bases between. The CDR3 DNA follows: TGCGCCAGCAGCTTGGACAGGACGAACACCGGGGAGCTGTTTTTT. Residues: CASSLDRTNTGELFF.

The chain links TRBV19 to TRBJ2-3, with a possible D match to TRBD1 (6 bases). Trimming stripped 6 bases from V and 1 base from J, with 11 bases between. Germline CDR1 and CDR2: LNHDA and SQIVND (reference sequence). The CDR3 consists of 14 residues. CDR3 loop: CASSLDSRTDTQYF. The CDR3 coding sequence is TGTGCCAGTAGCCTGGACAGCCGCACAGATACGCAGTATTTT.

The rearrangement uses TRBV19 and TRBJ1-2, with 9 bases that match TRBD1. There are 15 residues in the CDR3. Trimming removed 8 bases from V and 5 bases from J; junction bases left unmatched: 12. Germline CDR1 LNHDA, CDR2 SQIVND (reference sequence). CDR3 bases: TGTGCCAGTGGCCGGACAGGGGAATTTTGGTATGGCTACACCTTC. Translation: CASGRTGEFWYGYTF.

The rearrangement joins TRBV2 to TRBJ1-2; maybe TRBD1 (5 bases). The CDR3 spans 15 residues. In germline, CDR1 is SNHLY, CDR2 FYNNEI. V gave up 1 base and J gave up 4 bases, with 13 bases separating them. In DNA form, the CDR3 reads TGTGCCAGCAGTGAAGAGGCCTCGGGGGTCTATGGCTACACCTTC. Its translation: CASSEEASGVYGYTF. Full variable domain (outside the CDR3, taken from reference TRBV2 and TRBJ1-2): EPEVTQTPSHQVTQMGQEVILRCVPISNHLYFYWYRQILGQKVEFLVSFYNNEISEKSEIFDDQFSVERPDGSNFTLKIRSTKLEDSAMYFCASSEEASGVYGYTFGSGTRLTVV.

This chain links TRBV27 with TRBJ2-7; D is possibly TRBD1 (6 bases). The V gene lost 7 bases and the J gene lost 3 bases, with 19 bases spanning the gap. The CDR3 contains 15 residues. Germline-derived CDR1 and CDR2 are MNHEY and SMNVEV (reference sequence). CDR3 loop: CASMSEGHPNYEQYF. CDR3 bases: TGTGCCAGCATGTCAGAGGGACACCCAAACTACGAGCAGTACTTC.

This chain joins TRBV4-2 and TRBJ2-7; 7 bases fit TRBD1. The V gene end was trimmed by 2 bases and the J gene end by 3 bases; junction bases not matched to a gene: 7. CDR1 is LGHNA, CDR2 YNFKEQ, per germline. The CDR3 totals 15 residues. The CDR3 here is CASSQTPGTDYEQYF. The CDR3 nucleotides are TGTGCCAGCAGCCAAACCCCCGGGACAGACTACGAGCAGTACTTC.

The chain couples TRBV13 to TRBJ1-3; the D is unclear. With 1 base removed from V and 3 bases from J, the gap between germline ends came to 7 bases. Germline-derived CDR1 and CDR2 are PRHDT and FYEKMQ (reference sequence). This CDR3 spans 14 amino acids. The CDR3 bases are TGTGCCAGCAGCTTAGCCCGGGGTGGAAACACCATATATTTT. This translates into CASSLARGGNTIYF.

The chain links TRBV9 to TRBJ1-5; TRBD1 is a possible D gene (6 bases). The germline V and J ends were trimmed by 4 bases and 4 bases, with 9 bases remaining between them. The CDR3 sequence is 13 residues long. Germline lookup yields CDR1 SGDLS and CDR2 YYNGEE. The CDR3: CASSRTANQPQHF. The CDR3 coding sequence is TGTGCCAGCAGCCGGACAGCTAATCAGCCCCAGCATTTT. Filled out from reference TRBV9 and TRBJ1-5, the complete variable domain reads DSGVTQTPKHLITATGQRVTLRCSPRSGDLSVYWYQQSLDQGLQFLIQYYNGEERAKGNILERFSAQQFPDLHSELNLSSLELGDSALYFCASSRTANQPQHFGDGTRLSIL.

The DNA for the CDR3 is TGTGCCAGTAGCGTAGCTAGCTCCTACAATGAGCAGTTCTTC. It is translated as CASSVASSYNEQFF. The V gene is TRBV19, the J gene TRBJ2-1; D is undetermined. Germline assignment: CDR1 LNHDA and CDR2 SQIVND (reference sequence). The CDR3 has 14 residues. V gave up 6 bases and J gave up 0 bases, with 9 bases separating them.

The chain uses TRBV6-5 and TRBJ1-5, with a weak D call TRBD1 (6 bases). CDR1 and CDR2 from the germline V gene are MNHEY and SVGAGI. V was cut by 7 bases and J by 5 bases, with 15 bases left in between. This CDR3 is 14 amino acids long. The CDR3 spells CASIGQPLYQPQHF. In DNA form, the CDR3 reads TGTGCCAGCATCGGACAGCCCCTTTATCAGCCCCAGCATTTT.

The V call is TRBV10-1, the J call TRBJ2-1; 7 bases are a match to TRBD1. The CDR3 is made up of 16 amino acids. With 0 bases clipped from V and 3 bases from J, the junction kept 5 bases outside the gene matches. Germline V gene sequence: CDR1 WNHNN, CDR2 SYGVQD (reference sequence). CDR3 sequence: CASSESWTGYYNEQFF. DNA of the CDR3: TGCGCCAGCAGTGAGTCCTGGACAGGATACTACAATGAGCAGTTCTTC.

V usage is TRBV27 and J usage is TRBJ1-2; tentatively, D is TRBD1 (6 bases). CDR3 length: 15 amino acids. Germline CDR1 is MNHEY and CDR2 is SMNVEV (reference sequence). V was trimmed by 3 bases and J by 1 base, leaving 12 bases between them. This CDR3 is CASSFGGARNYGYTF. CDR3 in DNA: TGTGCCAGCAGTTTCGGGGGGGCCCGTAACTATGGCTACACCTTC.

This chain connects TRBV6-5 to TRBJ1-6, with a tentative D call TRBD1 (5 bases). Trimming took off 6 bases at V and 9 bases at J, with 12 bases between the two ends. The CDR3 spans 13 residues. The V gene's germline CDR1 is MNHEY and CDR2 SVGAGI. The CDR3 loop reads CASRKQGSSPLHF. CDR3 DNA: TGTGCCAGCAGGAAGCAGGGAAGTTCACCCCTCCACTTT.